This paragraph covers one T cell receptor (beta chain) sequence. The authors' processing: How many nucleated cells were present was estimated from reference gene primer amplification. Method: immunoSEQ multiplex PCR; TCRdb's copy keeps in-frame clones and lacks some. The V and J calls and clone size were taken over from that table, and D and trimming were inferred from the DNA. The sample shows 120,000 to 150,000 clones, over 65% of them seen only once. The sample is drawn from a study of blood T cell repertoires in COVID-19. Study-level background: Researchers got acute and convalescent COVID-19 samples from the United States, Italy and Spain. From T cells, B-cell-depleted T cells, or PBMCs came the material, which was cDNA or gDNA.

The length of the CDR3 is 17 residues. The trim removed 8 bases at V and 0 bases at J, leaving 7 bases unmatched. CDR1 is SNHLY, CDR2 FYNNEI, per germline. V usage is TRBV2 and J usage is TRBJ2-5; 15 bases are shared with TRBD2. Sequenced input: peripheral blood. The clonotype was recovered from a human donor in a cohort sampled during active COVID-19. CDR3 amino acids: CASFRTSGGADQETQYF. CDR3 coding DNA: TGTGCCAGCTTCCGGACTAGCGGGGGGGCAGACCAAGAGACCCAGTACTTC.